Below, one TCR beta chain is given with its context. This sample stems from a study of blood T cell repertoires in COVID-19. Study context: Material from acute and convalescent COVID-19 was sourced from the United States, Italy and Spain. PBMCs, B-cell-depleted T cells, or T cells provided the cDNA or gDNA that made up the material.

Clinical history reported by participants formed the basis on which cohorts were assigned. Recovered status in Cohort 3 required two negative PCRs, clearance, or symptom resolution. CDR1 MDHEN and CDR2 SYDVKM come from the germline V gene. With 6 bases clipped from V and 8 bases from J, the junction kept 5 bases outside the gene matches. The CDR3 has 14 residues. Method: immunoSEQ multiplex PCR; TCRdb's copy keeps in-frame clones and lacks some. Of about 100,000 clones in the sample, 70% to 90% were seen once. This clonotype originated in a woman aged 50 to 65 who had recovered from COVID-19. Material for sequencing was PBMCs or T cells enriched from blood (not recorded which). The chain employs TRBV28 and TRBJ1-6; 9 bases are a match to TRBD1. CDR3 in amino acids: CASSRDREYSPLHF. The CDR3 nucleotides read TGTGCCAGCAGCCGGGACAGGGAGTATTCACCCCTCCACTTT.